This T cell receptor beta chain derives from a study of Ad26.COV2.S vaccination and SARS-CoV-2 variants. As for the study in general: Once, or twice with 56 days between doses, Ad26.COV2.S was given intramuscularly.

Repertoires were generated with immunoSEQ multiplex PCR, while TCRdb's copy carries only in-frame clones and drops some. Of around 400,000 clones detected, 75% to 95% appear once; the ten largest clones hold more than 9%. Germline V gene lookup returns CDR1 LGHNA and CDR2 YSLEER. The CDR3 is 16 residues long. Trimming cost V 0 bases and J 3 bases; bases outside gene matches: 7. Treatment denoted: around 19 received Ad26.COV2.S at low or high dose, single or two shots; several received placebo; per-sample allocation not given. Sampling took place 63 days after the first vaccine or placebo injection. Material: peripheral blood, obtained in a trial of Ad26.COV2.S vaccine versus placebo. The chain joins TRBV4-3 to TRBJ2-7; 8 positions match TRBD1. This sequence was found in a person between 18 and 65 years old who received the Ad26.COV2.S COVID-19 vaccine or a placebo. CDR3 in amino acids: CASSQDRTGLHYEQYF. DNA of the CDR3: TGCGCCAGCAGCCAAGATCGGACAGGGTTGCACTACGAGCAGTACTTC.